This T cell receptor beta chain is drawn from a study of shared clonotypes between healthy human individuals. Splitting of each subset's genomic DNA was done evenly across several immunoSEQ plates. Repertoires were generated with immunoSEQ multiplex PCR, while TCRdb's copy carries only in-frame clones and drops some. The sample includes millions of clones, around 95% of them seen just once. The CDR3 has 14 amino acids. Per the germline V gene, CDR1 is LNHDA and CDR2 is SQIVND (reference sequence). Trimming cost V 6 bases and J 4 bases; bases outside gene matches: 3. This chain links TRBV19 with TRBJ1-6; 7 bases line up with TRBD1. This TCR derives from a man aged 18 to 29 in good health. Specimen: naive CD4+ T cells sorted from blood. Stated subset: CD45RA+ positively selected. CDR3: CASRGDSYNSPLHF. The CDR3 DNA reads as TGTGCCAGTAGGGGGGACAGTTATAATTCACCCCTCCACTTT. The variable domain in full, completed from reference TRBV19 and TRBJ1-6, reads DGGITQSPKYLFRKEGQNVTLSCEQNLNHDAMYWYRQDPGQGLRLIYYSQIVNDFQKGDIAEGYSVSREKKESFPLTVTSAQKNPTAFYLCASRGDSYNSPLHFGNGTRLTVT.